This TCR beta chain was profiled in a study of T-cell reconstitution after alpha-beta-depleted transplantation in children. Study-wide findings and caveats: T-cell numbers and diversity one year post-transplant derived largely from freshly generated T cells. Surviving recipient T cells and thymic progenitors accounted for the high day-60 TCRbeta diversity observed in some patients. Expanded clones from the graft, numbering several hundred, reportedly supplied alpha-beta T cells about two months after transplant.

Library preparation (for TCRbeta) was performed with unique molecular identifiers. MiXCR, run by TCRdb on the PCR reads, gives a single entry per CDR3 protein. The sample gives fewer than 550,000 distinct CDR3 sequences, roughly 10% of which show up once; around 15% is in the top ten. This clonotype was seen a handful of times. Its antigen is unknown. The receptor comes from a female patient aged 2-9 years who had a stem cell transplant for aplastic anemia, so the T cells may come from the graft donor. This sample comprised PBMCs, mostly from graft donor cells, obtained 180 days after TCRalphabeta/CD19-depleted stem cell transplant.

CDR3 nucleotide sequence: TGTGCCAGCAGTATGTTGACTAGCGGGACAGAGACCCAGTACTTC. It codes for CASSMLTSGTETQYF. This sequence joins TRBV27 and TRBJ2-5; TRBD2 agrees at 11 bases. V dropped 5 bases and J dropped 4; count of bases not matched to a gene: 6. The germline V gene encodes CDR1 MNHEY and CDR2 SMNVEV (reference sequence). The CDR3 spans 15 residues.